The clone carrying this T cell receptor beta chain has more than one count but fewer than ten. Its antigen is unknown. The source of the PBMCs was about 10 ml of fresh peripheral blood. Germline CDR1 reads MNHEY; CDR2 reads SVGEGT. The CDR3 extends over 12 amino acids. With V trimmed by 7 bases and J by 10 bases, 6 bases remained unmatched. The authors amplified TCR beta CDR3 regions, and they did so from RNA transcripts for repertoire sequencing. First-round RT-PCR relied on HTBI primers, and a second-round multiplex PCR came next. TCRdb re-derived calls from the multiplex PCR reads in MiXCR, one entry per CDR3 protein. The table has about 500,000 distinct CDR3 sequences, approximately 15% seen once; the top ten hold roughly 9.8%. The sample comes from a study of Graves' ophthalmopathy and Graves' hyperthyroidism. General study points: Ophthalmopathy could be told apart from stable hyperthyroidism by a 13-signature model (around 90% sensitivity, approximately 81% specificity).

This sequence originates from a woman under 40 with Graves' ophthalmopathy. The sample comprised blood. This chain connects TRBV6-2 or TRBV6-3 to TRBJ1-1; TRBD1 matches 10 bases. CDR3 nucleotide sequence: TGTGCCAGCACCTGGACAGGGGGTTTAGCTTTCTTT. Translated, it gives CASTWTGGLAFF.